A selection of T cell receptor beta chains follows, all from one sample in a study of blood T cell repertoires in COVID-19. Method: immunoSEQ multiplex PCR; TCRdb's copy keeps in-frame clones and lacks some. The sample records 130,000 to 150,000 clones, about 80% being singletons. The sequencing input was peripheral blood. The receptors stem from a man aged 65 to 79 who had recovered from COVID-19. The CDR3 runs from the conserved cysteine through the conserved F or W. The D gene is left open where the match is weak. For some rows the clone size is stated as once, few or many, or as a class when expanded; others skip it.

d_call j_call v_call clone_size cdr3_nt cdr3_aa
- TRBJ1-1 TRBV6-5 - TGTGCCAGCACAAGGGAGGACACTAACACTGAAGCTTTCTTT CASTREDTNTEAFF
- TRBJ2-1 TRBV21-1 - TGTGCCAGCAGCAGAAGGGCGACTAGCTGGTCCTACAATGAGCAGTTCTTC CASSRRATSWSYNEQFF
TRBD1 TRBJ2-7 TRBV29-1 - TGCAGCGTTCAGGGACAGTCATACGAGCAGTACTTC CSVQGQSYEQYF
- TRBJ2-3 TRBV6-2/TRBV6-3 - TGTGCCAGCAGTCCCAGTAGTCGCGGGCACGTCACAGATACGCAGTATTTT CASSPSSRGHVTDTQYF
TRBD2 TRBJ2-1 TRBV10-2 - TGCGCCAGCAGTGAACCCCGGACTAGCGGGGAAAATGAGCAGTTCTTC CASSEPRTSGENEQFF
TRBD2 TRBJ2-2 TRBV13 - TGTGCCAGCAGCCCTTACGGGGCGGGAGGGGACACCGGGGAGCTGTTTTTT CASSPYGAGGDTGELFF
- TRBJ2-1 TRBV27 - TGTGCCAGCAGGAAGGGAGGCTCCTACAATGAGCAGTTCTTC CASRKGGSYNEQFF
TRBD2 TRBJ2-7 TRBV3-1/TRBV3-2 - TGTGCCAGCAGCCGAGGACTAGCGGGAGACGAGCAGTACTTC CASSRGLAGDEQYF
TRBD2 TRBJ2-7 TRBV18 once TGTGCCAGCTCACCAAGTGCAGCGGGAGTCCCCTACGAGCAGTACTTC CASSPSAAGVPYEQYF
TRBD2 TRBJ2-1 TRBV19 - TGTGCCAGTAGTAAGACTAGCGGGCAATACAATGAGCAGTTCTTC CASSKTSGQYNEQFF
- TRBJ2-7 TRBV5-4 - TGTGCCAGCAGCGAACCGGGACAACAATACGAGCAGTACTTC CASSEPGQQYEQYF
- TRBJ2-7 TRBV29-1 - TGCAGCGTTACGACTCCGAATTCCTACGAGCAGTACTTC CSVTTPNSYEQYF
TRBD2 TRBJ2-1 TRBV5-6 medium-sized TGTGCCAGCAGCCCCCCCACCGGCCTAGCGGGGTACAATGAGCAGTTCTTC CASSPPTGLAGYNEQFF
- TRBJ2-5 TRBV30 - TGTGCGCAGTCATCGGGCGGGGAGACCCAGTACTTC CAQSSGGETQYF
TRBD2 TRBJ2-3 TRBV19 - TGTGCCGGAAGCGAGACTAGCGGGATGGAGGATACGCAGTATTTT CAGSETSGMEDTQYF
- TRBJ2-1 TRBV18 - TGTGCCAGCTCCCCCCGTCCGCGCGATGAGCAGTTCTTC CASSPRPRDEQFF
TRBD2 TRBJ2-7 TRBV6-1 - TGTGCCAGCAGTGAACTAGCGGCTGGGACCTACGAGCAGTACTTC CASSELAAGTYEQYF
TRBD2 TRBJ2-2 TRBV7-6 once TGTGCCAGCAGCTTTAAGCGGGGGGAGAACACCGGGGAGCTGTTTTTT CASSFKRGENTGELFF
TRBD2 TRBJ2-7 TRBV5-1 - TGCGCCAGCAGCCTCAAACCGGGACTAGCGGTGGACGAGCAGTACTTC CASSLKPGLAVDEQYF
TRBD2 TRBJ2-3 TRBV4-2 few TGTGCCAGCAGCCAAGGGGAGACTAGCGGATTATTCACAGATACGCAGTATTTT CASSQGETSGLFTDTQYF
TRBD1 TRBJ2-5 TRBV11-2 - TGTGCCAGCAGCCCGGGGACAGCCCAAGAGACCCAGTACTTC CASSPGTAQETQYF
- TRBJ1-1 TRBV20-1 - TGCAGTGCCAGACAAAACACTGAAGCTTTCTTT CSARQNTEAFF
- TRBJ2-5 TRBV5-1 - TGCGCCAGCAGCTCCAACCAAGAGACCCAGTACTTC CASSSNQETQYF
TRBD2 TRBJ2-7 TRBV29-1 - TGCAGCGTTGGCGGGAGCGGCCACGAGCAGTACTTC CSVGGSGHEQYF
- TRBJ1-2 TRBV4-3 - TGCGCCAGCAGCCAAGGTACTGCTGATGGCTACACCTTC CASSQGTADGYTF
- TRBJ2-5 TRBV2 - TGTGCCAGCAGTGAAGGGCACAGGGTGGGGGAGGAGACCCAGTACTTC CASSEGHRVGEETQYF
- TRBJ2-7 TRBV2 - TGTGCCAGCAGAAAATTCTTAGAGGCGCAGTACTTC CASRKFLEAQYF
- TRBJ1-1 TRBV19 - TGTGCCAGTAGTCCTAACGACATAACTGAAGCTTTCTTT CASSPNDITEAFF
TRBD2 TRBJ2-1 TRBV9 - TGTGCCAGCAGCGTAGGTACTAGCGGGATAGCCTACAATGAGCAGTTCTTC CASSVGTSGIAYNEQFF
TRBD2 TRBJ2-5 TRBV11-2 - TGTGCCAGCAGCTTAGTAGCGGGAGGAGAGACCCAGTACTTC CASSLVAGGETQYF
TRBD2 TRBJ2-7 TRBV3-1/TRBV3-2 - TGTGCCAGCAGCCCCTGGGAGCGGGGAAAAAGCTACGAGCAGTACTTC CASSPWERGKSYEQYF
- TRBJ2-5 TRBV27 few TGTGCCAGCAGTTTATATGGGTCCACAGGGGAGACCCAGTACTTC CASSLYGSTGETQYF
- TRBJ2-2 TRBV30 - TGTGCTTTGCAGGAGAACACCGGGGAGCTGTTTTTT CALQENTGELFF
- TRBJ2-4 TRBV29-1 - TGCAGCGTCGGGGACACAAAAAACATTCAGTACTTC CSVGDTKNIQYF
- TRBJ2-6 TRBV5-1 - TGCGCCAGCCAGGGGTCTGGGGCCAACGTCCTGACTTTC CASQGSGANVLTF